Sequencing of this T cell receptor beta chain was carried out in a study of T-cell memory formation after mild COVID-19. Study at large: For the most part, TCR clusters were specific to one donor. Whole-study findings and limits: Later expanders leaned CD4+, whereas clones that contracted between day 15 and 85 were balanced CD4/CD8. There were some responding clones in pre-infection memory, which suggested that cross-reactive memory had joined. CD4+ contracting clones were found mainly in CM and EM, and CD8+ ones in EMRA.

One entry per CDR3 protein, called by TCRdb with MiXCR from the 5' RACE reads. The sample lists around 390,000 distinct CDR3 sequences; 15% to 20% were seen once. Concerning this clonotype itself: Its antigen remains unidentified.

The clonotype was recovered from a young man who had mild COVID-19 (a few samples of this study predate the infection). Cell type and time point are not known. The source material was PBMCs or a T cell subset sorted from them (not recorded which).

CDR3 nucleotide sequence: TGCGCCAGCAGCGACTATGTCGGCTTTGGCACAGATACGCAGTATTTT. Translated: CASSDYVGFGTDTQYF. The V and J genes are TRBV5-1 and TRBJ2-3; D possibly corresponds to TRBD2 (5 bases). Trimming took off 4 bases at V and 1 base at J, with 16 bases between the two ends. The germline V gene has CDR1 SGHRS and CDR2 YFSETQ. CDR3 length: 16 amino acids.